A selection of T cell receptor beta chains follows, all from one sample in a study of identifying expanded T cells in peripheral blood. Assay: immunoSEQ multiplex PCR; the TCRdb copy retains only in-frame clones and omits some. The data hold about 100,000 clones, with roughly 88% observed a single time. Sequences were obtained from blood. The receptor source for this set is a person aged 18 to 75 in good health. The CDR3 runs from the conserved cysteine through the conserved F or W. A D gene is named only where the DNA matches it firmly. Some rows mark clone size as missing; the rest say once, few, many or name a class of expanded clone.

.,TRBJ1-1,.,10,TRBV30,TGTGCCTTATGGCCGTCTGAAGCTTTCTTT,CALWPSEAFF
.,TRBJ2-7,.,13,TRBV9,TGTGCCAGCAGCGCCTCAGGGGCGGGGGAGCAGTACTTC,CASSASGAGEQYF
.,TRBJ2-1,.,16,TRBV15,TGTGCCACCAGCCCTCGGGGTGGGGGATTCGGGAATGAGCAGTTCTTC,CATSPRGGGFGNEQFF
.,TRBJ2-3,.,14,TRBV27,TGTGCCAGCAGTTTATATCGAGGGGTGGATACGCAGTATTTT,CASSLYRGVDTQYF
.,TRBJ2-3,.,13,TRBV5-1,TGCGCCAGCACCGTAGCGGCCACAGATACGCAGTATTTT,CASTVAATDTQYF
few,TRBJ1-3,TRBD1,12,TRBV10-3,TGTGCCATCAGTGAGTCGACAGGGAGATGGGATTTT,CAISESTGRWDF
few,TRBJ1-1,.,13,TRBV27,TGTGCCCGTGTAGTAATGAGGGGCGCTGAAGCTTTCTTT,CARVVMRGAEAFF
.,TRBJ2-1,.,15,TRBV11-3,TGTGCCAGCAGCTTAGATTACGGGGGAGGCAATGAGCAGTTCTTC,CASSLDYGGGNEQFF
.,TRBJ1-5,.,18,TRBV14,TGTGCCAGCAACTTCCGTGGGGTAATTATTCGGAGCAATCAGCCCCAGCATTTT,CASNFRGVIIRSNQPQHF
.,TRBJ2-5,TRBD2,14,TRBV28,TGTGCCAGCAGTTTCCGCGGGGGGTACGAGACCCAGTACTTC,CASSFRGGYETQYF
once,TRBJ1-2,.,16,TRBV19,TGTGCCAGTACCTTAGCTTACAGGGAGCTTAACTATGGCTACACCTTC,CASTLAYRELNYGYTF
.,TRBJ2-3,.,14,TRBV5-4,TGTGCCAGCAGCCTAAGTTCTGGGACAGATACGCAGTATTTT,CASSLSSGTDTQYF
.,TRBJ2-2,.,12,TRBV6-4,TGTGCCAGCAGTGGAACGGCCGGGGAGCTGTTTTTT,CASSGTAGELFF
.,TRBJ2-2,TRBD2,15,TRBV4-2,TGTGCCAGCAGCCAACCGACTAGCGGCACCGGGGAGCTGTTTTTT,CASSQPTSGTGELFF
.,TRBJ2-3,.,14,TRBV2,TGTGCCAGCACCGGACTAACTAGCACAGATACGCAGTATTTT,CASTGLTSTDTQYF
.,TRBJ1-2,TRBD1,13,TRBV5-6,TGTGCCAGCAGCCGGGGACAGGGCGATGGCTACACCTTC,CASSRGQGDGYTF
.,TRBJ2-1,.,16,TRBV14,TGTGCCAGCAGCCGAGGGACCGTTCCTCTCTACAATGAGCAGTTCTTC,CASSRGTVPLYNEQFF
once,TRBJ1-1,.,14,TRBV14,TGTGCCAGCAGCCAACTGACACCGAACACTGAAGCTTTCTTT,CASSQLTPNTEAFF
.,TRBJ1-4,.,16,TRBV5-1,TGCGCCAGCAGCCAAGGACACTTACAAACTAATGAAAAACTGTTTTTT,CASSQGHLQTNEKLFF
once,TRBJ2-3,.,13,TRBV1,TGCACCAGCAGCCAATCGGGGGTGGATACGCAGTATTTT,CTSSQSGVDTQYF
.,TRBJ1-1,.,15,TRBV5-1,TGCGCCAGCAGCTTGGGATCGACGGCGAACACTGAAGCTTTCTTT,CASSLGSTANTEAFF
.,TRBJ1-6,TRBD1,12,TRBV7-8,TGTGCCAGCAGCTTAACAGGGGCACCCCTCCACTTT,CASSLTGAPLHF
.,TRBJ2-7,TRBD2,17,TRBV6-1,TGTGCCAGCAGTGAGTGGACTAGCGGGAGGCCTTTCCACGAGCAGTACTTC,CASSEWTSGRPFHEQYF
.,TRBJ2-7,.,13,TRBV7-2,TGTGCCAGCAGCTTAGGTACGGAACTCGAGCAGTACTTC,CASSLGTELEQYF
.,TRBJ1-2,.,15,TRBV29-1,TGCAGCGTTGAAGGCGCGTCAGGGAATAACTATGGCTACACCTTC,CSVEGASGNNYGYTF
.,TRBJ2-7,.,15,TRBV6-5,TGTGCCAGCAGTTACTCCGACTGGGAGACCTACGAGCAGTACTTC,CASSYSDWETYEQYF